The 9 T cell receptor beta chains below come from one sample, sequenced in a study of shared clonotypes between healthy human individuals. Clones were sequenced by immunoSEQ multiplex PCR, and TCRdb holds only the in-frame ones, with some missing. The profile shows 760,000 or so clones, 90% to 97% of them singletons. Naive CD8 cells lacked CD45RO and underwent positive selection for CCR7, leaving out terminally differentiated effector memory CD45RA+ cells. The material sequenced was naive CD8+ T cells sorted from blood. These receptors all stem from a man aged 30 to 45 in good health.

J is TRBJ1-1 and V is TRBV4-1, with no clear D. The CDR3 loop spans 11 amino acids. The V gene lost 1 base and the J gene lost 6 bases, with 3 bases spanning the gap. Germline loops: CDR1 MGHRA, CDR2 YSYEKL. CDR3: CASSQGAEAFF. For the CDR3, the DNA is TGCGCCAGCAGCCAAGGCGCTGAAGCTTTCTTT.

The V call is TRBV4-1, the J call TRBJ2-1; 8 bases fit TRBD2. CDR1 is MGHRA, CDR2 YSYEKL, per germline. The V gene end was trimmed by 1 base and the J gene end by 4 bases; junction bases not matched to a gene: 9. The CDR3 runs 17 residues. The CDR3 is CASSQGLAGEVYNEQFF. CDR3 sequence (DNA): TGCGCCAGCAGCCAAGGGCTAGCGGGCGAAGTTTACAATGAGCAGTTCTTC.

This clone was observed once. The chain combines TRBV19 with TRBJ2-2, with 11 bases aligning to TRBD2. There are 17 residues in the CDR3. The V gene end was trimmed by 8 bases and the J gene end by 4 bases; junction bases not matched to a gene: 12. In germline, CDR1 is LNHDA, CDR2 SQIVND (reference sequence). The CDR3 is CASSGPSGLAGTGELFF. CDR3 in DNA: TGTGCCAGTTCGGGACCAAGCGGACTAGCGGGCACCGGGGAGCTGTTTTTT.

V and J are TRBV23-1 and TRBJ2-5, with D perhaps assigned TRBD1 or TRBD2 (5 bases each). TRBV23-1 falls under the ORF class, with uncertain function. The CDR3 runs to 14 residues. V was cut by 4 bases and J by 5 bases, with 14 bases left in between. As DNA, the CDR3 is TGCGCCAGCAGTCCTACGAGGGACCCCGAGACCCAGTACTTC. It is translated as CASSPTRDPETQYF.

The gene calls are TRBV5-1 and TRBJ1-2; TRBD1 matches at 7 bases. V was pared by 0 bases and J by 8 bases, with 10 bases of the junction left unmatched. CDR3 length: 15 amino acids. CDR1 SGHRS and CDR2 YFSETQ come from the germline V gene. The DNA of the CDR3 is TGCGCCAGCAGCTTGGTCAAGGACAGGCAGACGGGCTACACCTTC. Encoded protein: CASSLVKDRQTGYTF. Drawing the rest from reference TRBV5-1 and TRBJ1-2, the complete variable domain is KAGVTQTPRYLIKTRGQQVTLSCSPISGHRSVSWYQQTPGQGLQFLFEYFSETQRNKGNFPGRFSGRQFSNSRSEMNVSTLELGDSALYLCASSLVKDRQTGYTFGSGTRLTVV.

The chain employs TRBV7-9 and TRBJ1-1; the D is unclear. V shed 3 bases and J shed 0 bases, with 8 bases lying between them. Per the germline V gene, CDR1 is SEHNR and CDR2 is FQNEAQ (reference sequence). The CDR3 is 14 amino acids. This CDR3 is CASSLTRMNTEAFF. The DNA of the CDR3 is TGTGCCAGCAGCTTGACGAGGATGAACACTGAAGCTTTCTTT.

J is TRBJ2-1 and V is TRBV5-4, with 8 nucleotides matching TRBD2. The V segment lost 3 bases and the J segment 8 bases; nucleotides outside the gene matches: 10. From germline, CDR1 is SGHNT and CDR2 YYREEE (reference sequence). The CDR3 extends over 15 amino acids. CDR3 in DNA: TGTGCCAGCAGCTGGGGAGCGGGAGTCGGGGATGAGCAGTTCTTC. Translating gives CASSWGAGVGDEQFF. Full variable domain (remainder filled in from reference TRBV5-4 and TRBJ2-1): ETGVTQSPTHLIKTRGQQVTLRCSSQSGHNTVSWYQQALGQGPQFIFQYYREEENGRGNFPPRFSGLQFPNYSSELNVNALELDDSALYLCASSWGAGVGDEQFFGPGTRLTVL.

A single count supports this clone. CDR3 nucleotide sequence: TGTGCCAGCAAGTGGACAGGGGGATGGACTGAAGCTTTCTTT. It yields the protein CASKWTGGWTEAFF. V is TRBV2 and J is TRBJ1-1, with 10 bases aligning to TRBD1. J lost 5 bases, V lost 7 bases, and 7 bases had no gene match. The CDR3 runs 14 residues. The germline V gene has CDR1 SNHLY and CDR2 FYNNEI.

This chain uses TRBV27 with TRBJ2-4, with a weak D call TRBD1 (5 bases). This CDR3 is 13 amino acids long. Between the trimmed V and J ends, which lost 4 bases and 1 base, there was a span of 5 bases. CDR1 is MNHEY and CDR2 is SMNVEV in the germline V gene (reference sequence). The DNA of the CDR3 is TGTGCCAGCAGTTGGGGCGCCAAAAACATTCAGTACTTC. Protein sequence: CASSWGAKNIQYF.